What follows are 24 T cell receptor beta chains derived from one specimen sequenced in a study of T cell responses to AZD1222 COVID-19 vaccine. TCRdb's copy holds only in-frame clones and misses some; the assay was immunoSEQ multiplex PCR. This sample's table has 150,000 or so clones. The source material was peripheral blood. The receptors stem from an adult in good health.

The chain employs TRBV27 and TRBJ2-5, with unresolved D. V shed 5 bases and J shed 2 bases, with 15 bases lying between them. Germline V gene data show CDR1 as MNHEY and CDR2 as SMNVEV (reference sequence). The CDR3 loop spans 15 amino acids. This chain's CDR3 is CASSPRPMRQETQYF. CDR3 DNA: TGTGCCAGCAGTCCCAGACCAATGAGGCAAGAGACCCAGTACTTC.

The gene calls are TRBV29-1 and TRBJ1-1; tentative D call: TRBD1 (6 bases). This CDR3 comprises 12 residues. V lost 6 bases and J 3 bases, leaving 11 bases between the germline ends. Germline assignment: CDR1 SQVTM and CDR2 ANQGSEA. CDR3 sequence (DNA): TGCAGCGTGGGAGGGGGGGACACTGAAGCTTTCTTT. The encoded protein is CSVGGGDTEAFF.

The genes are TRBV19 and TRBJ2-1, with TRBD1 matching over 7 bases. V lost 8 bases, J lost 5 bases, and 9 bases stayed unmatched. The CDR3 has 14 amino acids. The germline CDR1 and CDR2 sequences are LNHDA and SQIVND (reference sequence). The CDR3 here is CASSQGSPHNEQFF. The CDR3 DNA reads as TGTGCCAGTTCACAGGGGTCGCCCCACAATGAGCAGTTCTTC.

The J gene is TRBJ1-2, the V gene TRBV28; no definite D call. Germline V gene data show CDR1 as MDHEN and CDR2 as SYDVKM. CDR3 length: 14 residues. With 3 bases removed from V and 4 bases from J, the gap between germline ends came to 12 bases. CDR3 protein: CASSLLGFAYGYTF. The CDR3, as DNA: TGTGCCAGCAGTTTGTTAGGGTTCGCCTATGGCTACACCTTC.

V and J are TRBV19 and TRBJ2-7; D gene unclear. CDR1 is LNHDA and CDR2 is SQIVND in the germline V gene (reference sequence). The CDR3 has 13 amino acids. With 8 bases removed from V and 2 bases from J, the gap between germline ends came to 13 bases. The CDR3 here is CASSVRSPYEQYF. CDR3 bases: TGTGCCAGTTCTGTCCGCTCCCCCTACGAGCAGTACTTC. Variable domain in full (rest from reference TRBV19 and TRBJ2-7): DGGITQSPKYLFRKEGQNVTLSCEQNLNHDAMYWYRQDPGQGLRLIYYSQIVNDFQKGDIAEGYSVSREKKESFPLTVTSAQKNPTAFYLCASSVRSPYEQYFGPGTRLTVT.

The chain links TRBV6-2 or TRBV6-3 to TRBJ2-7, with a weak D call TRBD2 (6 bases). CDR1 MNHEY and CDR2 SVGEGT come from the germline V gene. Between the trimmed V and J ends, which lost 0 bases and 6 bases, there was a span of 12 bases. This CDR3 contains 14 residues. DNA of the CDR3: TGTGCCAGCAGTTACTCGGGACTCGAGGGCGAGCAGTACTTC. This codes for CASSYSGLEGEQYF.

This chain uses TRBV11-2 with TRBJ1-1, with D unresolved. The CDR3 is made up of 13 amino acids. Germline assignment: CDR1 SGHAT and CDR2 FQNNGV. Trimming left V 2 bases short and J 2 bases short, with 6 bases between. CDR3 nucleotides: TGTGCCAGCAGCTTAAACACCAACACTGAAGCTTTCTTT. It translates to CASSLNTNTEAFF.

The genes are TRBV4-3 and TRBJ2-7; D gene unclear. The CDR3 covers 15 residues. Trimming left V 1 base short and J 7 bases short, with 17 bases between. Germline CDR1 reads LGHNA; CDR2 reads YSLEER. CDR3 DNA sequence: TGCGCCAGCAGCCAAGCAAGTTTGGGCCGACAAGAGCAGTACTTC. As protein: CASSQASLGRQEQYF.

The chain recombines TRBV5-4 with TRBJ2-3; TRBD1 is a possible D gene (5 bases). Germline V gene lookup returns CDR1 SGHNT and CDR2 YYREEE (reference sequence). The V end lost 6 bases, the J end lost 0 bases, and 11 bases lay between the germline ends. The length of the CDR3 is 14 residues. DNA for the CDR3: TGTGCCAGCACCCTGGACATTAGCACAGATACGCAGTATTTT. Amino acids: CASTLDISTDTQYF.

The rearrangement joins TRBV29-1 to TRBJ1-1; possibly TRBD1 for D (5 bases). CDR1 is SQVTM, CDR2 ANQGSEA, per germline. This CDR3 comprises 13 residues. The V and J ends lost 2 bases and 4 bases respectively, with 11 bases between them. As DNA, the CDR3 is TGCAGCGTTGAAAGATCAAGGGGCACTGAAGCTTTCTTT. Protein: CSVERSRGTEAFF.

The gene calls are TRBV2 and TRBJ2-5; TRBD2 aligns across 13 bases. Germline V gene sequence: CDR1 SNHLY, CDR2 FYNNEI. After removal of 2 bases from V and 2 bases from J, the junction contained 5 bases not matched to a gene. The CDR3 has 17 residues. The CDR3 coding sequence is TGTGCCAGCAGTGAAAGGACGGGACTAGCGGGGCAAGAGACCCAGTACTTC. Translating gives CASSERTGLAGQETQYF.

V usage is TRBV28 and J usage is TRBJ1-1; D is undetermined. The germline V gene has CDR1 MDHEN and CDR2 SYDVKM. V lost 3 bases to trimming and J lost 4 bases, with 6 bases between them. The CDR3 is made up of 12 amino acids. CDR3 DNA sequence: TGTGCCAGCAGTTTCCATGGCACTGAAGCTTTCTTT. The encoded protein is CASSFHGTEAFF.

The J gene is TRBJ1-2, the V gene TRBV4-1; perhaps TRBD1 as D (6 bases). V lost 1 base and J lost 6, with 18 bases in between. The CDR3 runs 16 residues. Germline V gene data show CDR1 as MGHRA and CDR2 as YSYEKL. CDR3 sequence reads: CASSQGATGSMDGYTF. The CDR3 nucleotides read TGCGCCAGCAGCCAAGGAGCGACAGGTTCGATGGATGGCTACACCTTC.

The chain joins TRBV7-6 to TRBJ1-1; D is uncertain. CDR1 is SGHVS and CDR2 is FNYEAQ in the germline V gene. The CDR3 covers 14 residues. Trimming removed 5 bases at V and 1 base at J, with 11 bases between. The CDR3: CASSLRGPNTEAFF. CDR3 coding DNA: TGTGCCAGCAGCCTCCGAGGACCGAACACTGAAGCTTTCTTT.

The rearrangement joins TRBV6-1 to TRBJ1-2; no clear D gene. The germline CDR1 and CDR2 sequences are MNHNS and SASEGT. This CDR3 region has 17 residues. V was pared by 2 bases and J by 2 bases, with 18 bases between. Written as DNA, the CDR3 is TGTGCCAGCAGTGAAACCCTCACGCGGGGAGCGAACTATGGCTACACCTTC. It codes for CASSETLTRGANYGYTF.

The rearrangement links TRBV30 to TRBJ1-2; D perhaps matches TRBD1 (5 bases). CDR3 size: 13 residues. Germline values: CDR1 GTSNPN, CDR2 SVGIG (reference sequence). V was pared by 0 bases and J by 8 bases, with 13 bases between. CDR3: CAWSVVGQGGYTF. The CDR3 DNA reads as TGTGCCTGGAGTGTTGTAGGACAAGGGGGCTACACCTTC.

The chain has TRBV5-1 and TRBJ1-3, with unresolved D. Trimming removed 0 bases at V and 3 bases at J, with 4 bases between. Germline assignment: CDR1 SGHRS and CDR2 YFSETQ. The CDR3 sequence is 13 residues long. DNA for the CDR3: TGCGCCAGCAGCTTGGACAGTGGAAACACCATATATTTT. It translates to CASSLDSGNTIYF. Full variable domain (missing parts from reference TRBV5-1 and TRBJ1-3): KAGVTQTPRYLIKTRGQQVTLSCSPISGHRSVSWYQQTPGQGLQFLFEYFSETQRNKGNFPGRFSGRQFSNSRSEMNVSTLELGDSALYLCASSLDSGNTIYFGEGSWLTVV.

The chain's CDR3 is CASSMWSTDTQYF. The CDR3 DNA is TGTGCCAGTAGTATGTGGAGCACAGATACGCAGTATTTT. This sequence joins TRBV19 and TRBJ2-3; D gene unclear. V lost 3 bases and J lost 0, with 4 bases in between. Germline V lookup: CDR1 LNHDA, CDR2 SQIVND (reference sequence). The length of the CDR3 is 13 residues.

CDR3 in DNA: TGCGCCAGCAGCCCCCCGGTTTGGGGGGAGAGAGCCAAAAACATTCAGTACTTC. Protein: CASSPPVWGERAKNIQYF. The chain has TRBV4-1 and TRBJ2-4; tentative D call: TRBD2 (6 bases). This CDR3 region has 18 residues. V was cut by 4 bases and J by 0 bases, with 19 bases left in between. Germline V lookup: CDR1 MGHRA, CDR2 YSYEKL.

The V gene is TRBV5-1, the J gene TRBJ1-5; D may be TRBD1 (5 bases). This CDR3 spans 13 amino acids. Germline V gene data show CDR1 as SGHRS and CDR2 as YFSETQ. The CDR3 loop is CPDPAGTNQPQHF. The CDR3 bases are TGCCCCGACCCGGCAGGGACCAATCAGCCCCAGCATTTT.

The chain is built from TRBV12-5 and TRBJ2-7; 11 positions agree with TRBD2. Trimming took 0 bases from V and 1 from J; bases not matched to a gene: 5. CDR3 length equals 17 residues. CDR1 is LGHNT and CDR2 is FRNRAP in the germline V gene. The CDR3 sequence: CASGLVRLAGGSYEQYF. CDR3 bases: TGTGCTAGTGGTTTGGTACGGCTAGCGGGGGGATCCTACGAGCAGTACTTC. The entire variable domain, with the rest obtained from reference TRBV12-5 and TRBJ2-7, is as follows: DARVTQTPRHKVTEMGQEVTMRCQPILGHNTVFWYRQTMMQGLELLAYFRNRAPLDDSGMPKDRFSAEMPDATLATLKIQPSEPRDSAVYFCASGLVRLAGGSYEQYFGPGTRLTVT.

Here the CDR3 reads CASSPPGLPSGYTF. The CDR3 DNA reads TGTGCCAGCAGCCCCCCGGGGCTCCCCTCTGGCTACACCTTC. V is TRBV28 and J is TRBJ1-2; possible D gene TRBD1, 5 bases. The CDR3 loop spans 14 amino acids. CDR1 is MDHEN and CDR2 is SYDVKM in the germline V gene. V lost 6 bases and J 7 bases, leaving 18 bases between the germline ends.

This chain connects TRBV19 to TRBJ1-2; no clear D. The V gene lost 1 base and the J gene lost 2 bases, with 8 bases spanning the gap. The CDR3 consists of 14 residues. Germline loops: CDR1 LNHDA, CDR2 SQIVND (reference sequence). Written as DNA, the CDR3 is TGTGCCAGTAGTATAGTCCCGGTAAACTATGGCTACACCTTC. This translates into CASSIVPVNYGYTF.

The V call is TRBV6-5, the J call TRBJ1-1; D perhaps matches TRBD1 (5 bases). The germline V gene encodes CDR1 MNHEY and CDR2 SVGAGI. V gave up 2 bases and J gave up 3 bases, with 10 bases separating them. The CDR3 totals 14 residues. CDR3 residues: CASSYRDLYTEAFF. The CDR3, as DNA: TGTGCCAGCAGTTACCGGGACCTATACACTGAAGCTTTCTTT.